These T cell receptor beta chains were read from a single sample in a study of T cell changes during pregnancy in multiple sclerosis. Using immunoSEQ multiplex PCR, the repertoire was profiled, and TCRdb retains in-frame clones only, with some absent. Among about 60,000 clones, roughly nine tenths were seen once, and the ten largest hold just over 0.85%. Specimen: peripheral blood, collected before pregnancy. These receptors came from a female donor with multiple sclerosis, enrolled in a pregnancy study. CDR3s include the opening cysteine and the closing phenylalanine or tryptophan. Fields, in order: CDR3 DNA, CDR3 protein, J gene, clone size, D gene, V gene. The D gene is left open where the match is weak. The size field is filled for only some rows; it gives once, few, many or a size class.

cdr3_nt: TGTGCCAGCAGCCGTACTAGCGGGGGGAATTCCTACGAGCAGTACTTC
cdr3_aa: CASSRTSGGNSYEQYF
j_call: TRBJ2-7
clone_size: .
d_call: TRBD2
v_call: TRBV7-8

cdr3_nt: TGTGCCAGCAGCTTAACGCCCGGGGGGGCCTATAATGAGCAGTTCTTC
cdr3_aa: CASSLTPGGAYNEQFF
j_call: TRBJ2-1
clone_size: .
d_call: TRBD2
v_call: TRBV7-3

cdr3_nt: TGTGCCAGCAGCGTAGTCCGGTCACTCAATCAGCCCCAGCATTTT
cdr3_aa: CASSVVRSLNQPQHF
j_call: TRBJ1-5
clone_size: few
d_call: .
v_call: TRBV9

cdr3_nt: TGTGCCAGTAGTGCCCCGGGACAGGGCGGCTATGGCTACACCTTC
cdr3_aa: CASSAPGQGGYGYTF
j_call: TRBJ1-2
clone_size: .
d_call: TRBD1
v_call: TRBV19

cdr3_nt: TGTGCCAGCAGCTTCCCCGGGGTCGGAACAGATACGCAGTATTTT
cdr3_aa: CASSFPGVGTDTQYF
j_call: TRBJ2-3
clone_size: few
d_call: .
v_call: TRBV7-3

cdr3_nt: TGTGCCAGCTTACGGTTTTTCTATGGCTACACCTTC
cdr3_aa: CASLRFFYGYTF
j_call: TRBJ1-2
clone_size: .
d_call: .
v_call: TRBV6-1

cdr3_nt: TGTGCCAGCAGCATCACAGGGGTGGAGACCCAGTACTTC
cdr3_aa: CASSITGVETQYF
j_call: TRBJ2-5
clone_size: .
d_call: TRBD1
v_call: TRBV11-3

cdr3_nt: TGTGCCAGCAGGCTAGGGGCGGCAACTAATGAAAAACTGTTTTTT
cdr3_aa: CASRLGAATNEKLFF
j_call: TRBJ1-4
clone_size: .
d_call: .
v_call: TRBV2

cdr3_nt: TGTGCCATCAGTGATTTTATCCCCGGCTACACCTTC
cdr3_aa: CAISDFIPGYTF
j_call: TRBJ1-2
clone_size: .
d_call: .
v_call: TRBV10-3

cdr3_nt: TGTGCCAGCAGTGAATATCCCCTAGCGGGAATCGCAGATACGCAGTATTTT
cdr3_aa: CASSEYPLAGIADTQYF
j_call: TRBJ2-3
clone_size: .
d_call: TRBD2
v_call: TRBV25-1

cdr3_nt: TGCGCCAGCAGCCGGACAGGGGTCGATGAAAAACTGTTTTTT
cdr3_aa: CASSRTGVDEKLFF
j_call: TRBJ1-4
clone_size: .
d_call: TRBD1
v_call: TRBV5-1

cdr3_nt: TGCGCCAGCAGTGAGTTGAGGGTCAGGTCCTACAATGAGCAGTTCTTC
cdr3_aa: CASSELRVRSYNEQFF
j_call: TRBJ2-1
clone_size: .
d_call: .
v_call: TRBV10-1

cdr3_nt: TGTGCCAGCAGCTCCCTCGGACAGGTTCTTGGCTACACCTTC
cdr3_aa: CASSSLGQVLGYTF
j_call: TRBJ1-2
clone_size: .
d_call: TRBD1
v_call: TRBV7-3

cdr3_nt: TGTGCCAGCAGCTACGGACAGGGTAATGAAAAACTGTTTTTT
cdr3_aa: CASSYGQGNEKLFF
j_call: TRBJ1-4
clone_size: .
d_call: TRBD1
v_call: TRBV5-4

cdr3_nt: TGCAGCGTTGTCAGTCCCCAAGCTTTCTTT
cdr3_aa: CSVVSPQAFF
j_call: TRBJ1-1
clone_size: .
d_call: .
v_call: TRBV29-1

cdr3_nt: TGTGCCAGCTCACCCGGACAGGGTGGGAACTATGGCTACACCTTC
cdr3_aa: CASSPGQGGNYGYTF
j_call: TRBJ1-2
clone_size: few
d_call: TRBD1
v_call: TRBV18

cdr3_nt: TGTGCCAGCACCCCCAAGGAGACAGCCCCACCGCTCGAGCAGTACTTC
cdr3_aa: CASTPKETAPPLEQYF
j_call: TRBJ2-7
clone_size: .
d_call: .
v_call: TRBV25-1

cdr3_nt: TGTGCCAGCAGTTATGGGGGGACCATGAACACTGAAGCTTTCTTT
cdr3_aa: CASSYGGTMNTEAFF
j_call: TRBJ1-1
clone_size: .
d_call: .
v_call: TRBV6-5

cdr3_nt: TGTGCCAGCAGCTTGGTAGTAGGACAGACCTACGAGCAGTACTTC
cdr3_aa: CASSLVVGQTYEQYF
j_call: TRBJ2-7
clone_size: .
d_call: .
v_call: TRBV7-9

cdr3_nt: TGTGCCAGCAGCATTACCCCGGGACAGGGTCCCCTCCACTTT
cdr3_aa: CASSITPGQGPLHF
j_call: TRBJ1-6
clone_size: .
d_call: TRBD1
v_call: TRBV7-3

cdr3_nt: TGTGCCAGCAGCTTTCTTGGCGGGGTCGACACAGATACGCAGTATTTT
cdr3_aa: CASSFLGGVDTDTQYF
j_call: TRBJ2-3
clone_size: .
d_call: .
v_call: TRBV7-8

cdr3_nt: TGTGCCAGTAGTATAACGAGGGCTAATCAGCCCCAGCATTTT
cdr3_aa: CASSITRANQPQHF
j_call: TRBJ1-5
clone_size: .
d_call: .
v_call: TRBV19

cdr3_nt: TGTGCCAGCAGCTCCTCCCCAGGGGGCTCTGAAGCTTTCTTT
cdr3_aa: CASSSSPGGSEAFF
j_call: TRBJ1-1
clone_size: .
d_call: TRBD1
v_call: TRBV7-3

cdr3_nt: TGTGCCAGCAGCGCCCGGTTTTCTGGCTACACCTTC
cdr3_aa: CASSARFSGYTF
j_call: TRBJ1-2
clone_size: .
d_call: .
v_call: TRBV7-2